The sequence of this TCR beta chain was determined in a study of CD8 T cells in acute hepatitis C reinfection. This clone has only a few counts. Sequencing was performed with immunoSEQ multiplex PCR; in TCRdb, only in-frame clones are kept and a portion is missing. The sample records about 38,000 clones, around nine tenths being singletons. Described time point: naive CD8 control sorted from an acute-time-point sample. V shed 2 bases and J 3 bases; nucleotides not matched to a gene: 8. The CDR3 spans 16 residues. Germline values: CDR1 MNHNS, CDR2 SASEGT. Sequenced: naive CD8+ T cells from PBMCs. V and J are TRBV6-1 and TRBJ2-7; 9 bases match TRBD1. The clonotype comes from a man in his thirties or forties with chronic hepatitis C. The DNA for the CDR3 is TGTGCCAGCAGTGAATCTGGACAGGGGAGTAGCTACGAGCAGTACTTC. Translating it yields CASSESGQGSSYEQYF.